Presented here are 9 T cell receptor beta chains from one specimen sequenced in a study of cytomegalovirus exposure and HLA in healthy donors (dated by TCRdb to 2016 to 2017). The library was produced with the immunoSEQ multiplex PCR assay. The multiplex PCR relied on a mix of 60 forward primers for TCR Vbeta segments and 13 reverse primers for TCR Jbeta segments. This is the immuneACCESS table as TCRdb keeps it, with only in-frame sequences that have V and J called. A part of the clones is gone; compared with another copy, unresolved V genes explain less than half, and the rest is unexplained. The table for this sample lists some 120,000 clones; just under 70% of them were counted only once. The ten largest account for around 10% of the sample. Source material: PBMCs. These receptors all stem from a man aged 25-40 years in good health and CMV-seropositive.

V gene TRBV11-2 combines with J gene TRBJ2-7; TRBD2 agrees at 10 bases. With 3 bases clipped from V and 2 bases from J, the junction kept 10 bases outside the gene matches. Germline V gene lookup returns CDR1 SGHAT and CDR2 FQNNGV. CDR3 length: 17 residues. The CDR3 sequence is CASSFSRTSGAAYEQYF. In nucleotides, the CDR3 is TGTGCCAGCAGCTTTTCCCGGACTAGCGGTGCTGCCTACGAGCAGTACTTC.

V gene TRBV4-3 combines with J gene TRBJ1-6; D unresolved. The V and J ends lost 3 bases and 11 bases respectively, with 11 bases between them. The germline CDR1 and CDR2 sequences are LGHNA and YSLEER. The CDR3 spans 13 residues. The CDR3 sequence is CASSQGRETPLHF. CDR3 sequence (DNA): TGCGCCAGCAGCCAGGGAAGGGAGACACCCCTCCACTTT.

The gene calls are TRBV10-3 and TRBJ2-3, with D possibly matching TRBD2 (6 bases). Trimming shortened V by 4 bases and J by 6 bases, and 17 bases separated the two germline ends. Germline assignment: CDR1 ENHRY and CDR2 SYGVKD. The CDR3 has 15 amino acids. CDR3 in amino acids: CAISVGDLRGDTQYF. The CDR3 nucleotides read TGTGCCATCAGTGTAGGGGACTTGCGTGGGGATACGCAGTATTTT.

The table lists this clone with a few counts. The rearrangement links TRBV27 to TRBJ1-5; the D gene is possibly TRBD1 (6 bases). CDR1 and CDR2 from the germline V gene are MNHEY and SMNVEV (reference sequence). With 10 bases removed from V and 0 bases from J, the gap between germline ends came to 13 bases. This CDR3 has 14 residues. The CDR3 DNA sequence: TGTGCCACCCGGGGAGGGGGTAGCAATCAGCCCCAGCATTTT. Amino acids: CATRGGGSNQPQHF.

V usage is TRBV15 and J usage is TRBJ1-1; 11 bases agree with TRBD1. V lost 5 bases and J lost 7; bases outside the gene matches: 12. The germline gives CDR1 LNHNV, CDR2 YYDKDF (reference sequence). The CDR3 loop spans 16 amino acids. The CDR3 DNA is TGTGCCACCAGCGCCGGGACAGGGGGTTTTATTGGTGAAGCTTTCTTT. This gives the protein CATSAGTGGFIGEAFF.

The V and J genes are TRBV4-1 and TRBJ2-1, with 11 nucleotides matching TRBD2. Germline V gene lookup returns CDR1 MGHRA and CDR2 YSYEKL. This CDR3 is 17 amino acids long. The ends lost 4 bases at V and 8 bases at J; junction bases unmatched: 13. CDR3 amino acids: CASSPPSSGGALDEQFF. The CDR3 nucleotides are TGCGCCAGCAGCCCCCCGAGTAGCGGGGGGGCTTTGGATGAGCAGTTCTTC.

V is TRBV19 and J is TRBJ1-2; D unclear. Germline V lookup: CDR1 LNHDA, CDR2 SQIVND (reference sequence). The V end was cut by 8 bases, the J end by 5 bases, with 24 bases between. CDR3 length equals 16 residues. The CDR3 is CASGLPGGRSPYGYTF. Written as DNA, the CDR3 is TGTGCCAGTGGGTTGCCCGGCGGGCGATCCCCTTATGGCTACACCTTC.

The chain joins TRBV5-4 to TRBJ2-5; the match to TRBD2 covers 9 bases. Trimming took 1 base from V and 5 from J; bases not matched to a gene: 9. The length of the CDR3 is 16 residues. Germline values: CDR1 SGHNT, CDR2 YYREEE (reference sequence). The CDR3 DNA reads as TGTGCCAGCAGCTTGATGGGAGCGGGAGGTTGGGAGACCCAGTACTTC. Its translation is CASSLMGAGGWETQYF.

The chain combines TRBV7-8 with TRBJ1-2; 8 nucleotides align to TRBD1. The CDR3 totals 14 residues. V lost 8 bases and J lost 7; bases outside the gene matches: 12. From germline, CDR1 is SGHVS and CDR2 FQNEAQ. The CDR3 DNA reads as TGTGCCAGCCGACAGGGGCGACGAGGTGGTGGCTACACCTTC. Residues: CASRQGRRGGGYTF.